The clone carrying this TCR beta chain has only a few counts. What it recognizes is unknown. Researchers made TCR cDNA using 5'RACE template switching, and this step added a universal primer site and UMIs. MiXCR, run by TCRdb on the 5' RACE reads, gives a single entry per CDR3 protein. The sample has about 500,000 distinct CDR3 sequences; 17% are singletons. Trimming took off 5 bases at V and 3 bases at J, with 17 bases between the two ends. The CDR3 has 16 residues. CDR1 is SGHTA and CDR2 is FQGNSA in the germline V gene. This entry comes from a study of T cells after yellow fever vaccination. Findings and caveats of the study: Clones from primary vaccination mostly reappeared after the booster (less than 98% CD4, about 88% CD8). Weaker overall was a secondary response that nonetheless peaked faster, on day 5 versus 15. Only a minor proportion of clonotypes was detected across both CD4 and CD8 compartments.

This sequence originates from a man between 18 and 35 years old who received the YFV17D yellow fever vaccine. This chain links TRBV7-2 with TRBJ2-1; possible D gene TRBD1, 6 bases. The source was PBMCs, collected 4 to 6 days after the first yellow fever vaccination. This chain's CDR3 is CASSPLGQGLYNEQFF. As DNA, the CDR3 is TGTGCCAGCAGCCCGCTCGGGCAGGGGCTCTACAATGAGCAGTTCTTC. Full variable domain (rest looked up from reference TRBV7-2 and TRBJ2-1): GAGVSQSPSNKVTEKGKDVELRCDPISGHTALYWYRQSLGQGLEFLIYFQGNSAPDKSGLPSDRFSAERTGGSVSTLTIQRTQQEDSAVYLCASSPLGQGLYNEQFFGPGTRLTVL.